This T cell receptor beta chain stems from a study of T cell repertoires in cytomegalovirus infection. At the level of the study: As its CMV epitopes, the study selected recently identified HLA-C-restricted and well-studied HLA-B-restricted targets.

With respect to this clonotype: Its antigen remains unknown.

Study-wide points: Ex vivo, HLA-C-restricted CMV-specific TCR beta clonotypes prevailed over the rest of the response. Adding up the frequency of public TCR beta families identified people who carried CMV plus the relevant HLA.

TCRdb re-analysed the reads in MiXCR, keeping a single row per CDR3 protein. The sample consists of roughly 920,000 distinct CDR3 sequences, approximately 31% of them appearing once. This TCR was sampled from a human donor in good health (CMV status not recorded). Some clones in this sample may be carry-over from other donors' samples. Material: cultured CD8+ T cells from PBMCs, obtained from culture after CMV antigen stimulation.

The CDR3 is CASSLGVHESNTGELFF. CDR3 nucleotides: TGTGCCAGCAGCCTCGGGGTTCACGAATCCAACACCGGGGAGCTGTTTTTT. This sequence joins TRBV28 and TRBJ2-2, with D possibly matching TRBD2 (5 bases). Germline CDR1 MDHEN, CDR2 SYDVKM. The CDR3 has 17 residues. Trimming pared 6 bases from V and 2 bases from J, leaving 19 bases between. The variable domain in full, completed from reference TRBV28 and TRBJ2-2, reads DVKVTQSSRYLVKRTGEKVFLECVQDMDHENMFWYRQDPGLGLRLIYFSYDVKMKEKGDIPEGYSVSREKKERFSLILESASTNQTSMYLCASSLGVHESNTGELFFGEGSRLTVL.